Below, 28 T cell receptor beta chains from the same sample are listed, as sequenced in a study of HIV-infected patients and healthy controls. Roughly three months, about 14 weeks, into antiretroviral therapy, follow-up blood was collected. The repertoire came from unfractionated whole blood and reflected all unsorted peripheral T cells. Alpha and beta constant-region primers primed reverse transcription of approximately 460 ng RNA. Separate chain-specific third strand synthesis with multiplexing indices produced the alpha and beta libraries. MiXCR, run by TCRdb on the 5' RACE reads, gives a single entry per CDR3 protein. The sample consists of 18,000 or so distinct CDR3 sequences, 7.5% to 10% of them appearing once. The sample was blood, taken during antiretroviral therapy. These receptors were taken from an adult with HIV infection.

There are a few counts of this clonotype. The chain couples TRBV6-1 to TRBJ1-2; no clear D. The CDR3 is 13 amino acids. V shed 4 bases and J shed 0 bases, with 6 bases lying between them. Germline V CDR1 and CDR2: MNHNS, SASEGT. For the CDR3, the DNA is TGTGCCAGCAGTGGTCTTTCTAACTATGGCTACACCTTC. Translated: CASSGLSNYGYTF.

This clonotype was observed many times. The rearrangement links TRBV5-4 to TRBJ1-4; TRBD1 is a possible D gene (6 bases). Germline-derived CDR1 and CDR2 are SGHNT and YYREEE (reference sequence). The CDR3 is made up of 15 amino acids. V was clipped by 4 bases and J by 3 bases, with 13 bases between them. CDR3 region: CASSPYTGPNEKLFF. CDR3 DNA sequence: TGTGCCAGCAGCCCTTACACAGGGCCTAATGAAAAACTGTTTTTT.

Ten or more counts support this clonotype. The chain couples TRBV27 to TRBJ1-4, with D hard to call. The CDR3 extends over 14 amino acids. From germline, CDR1 is MNHEY and CDR2 SMNVEV (reference sequence). The V and J ends lost 5 bases and 4 bases respectively, with 11 bases between them. As DNA, the CDR3 is TGTGCCAGCAGTCCGGACGTTATTAATGAAAAACTGTTTTTT. This gives the protein CASSPDVINEKLFF.

This clonotype was recorded many times. The chain couples TRBV5-1 to TRBJ2-7; 8 nucleotides align to TRBD1. The CDR3 is 12 residues long. V gave up 4 bases and J gave up 5 bases; unmatched junction bases: 2. Per germline, CDR1 SGHRS and CDR2 YFSETQ. CDR3 loop: CASSGTGDEQYF. DNA of the CDR3: TGCGCCAGCAGCGGGACAGGCGACGAGCAGTACTTC.

The rearrangement joins TRBV29-1 to TRBJ1-2; D is unresolved. The CDR3 is made up of 14 amino acids. CDR1 is SQVTM, CDR2 ANQGSEA, per germline. Trimming cost V 4 bases and J 0 bases, with 12 bases left between them. The CDR3 protein is CSVVTEKANYGYTF. Written as DNA, the CDR3 is TGCAGCGTTGTTACCGAGAAAGCTAACTATGGCTACACCTTC.

This clonotype was seen at least ten times. The CDR3 bases are TGCGCCAGCAGCCAAGAATCGACAGTTTACACTGAAGCTTTCTTT. Translation gives CASSQESTVYTEAFF. The rearrangement joins TRBV4-1 to TRBJ1-1, with D possibly TRBD1 on 5 matching bases. The CDR3 spans 15 residues. The V gene's germline CDR1 is MGHRA and CDR2 YSYEKL. V lost 0 bases, J lost 3 bases, and 11 bases lay in between.

This clonotype was detected ten times or more. The rearrangement links TRBV19 to TRBJ2-2; D call uncertain. The germline gives CDR1 LNHDA, CDR2 SQIVND (reference sequence). This CDR3 has 13 residues. Deletions cut 5 bases from V and 6 bases from J, with 10 bases between. CDR3 coding DNA: TGTGCCAGTAGTCTCGGCGTGGCCGGGGAGCTGTTTTTT. Protein product: CASSLGVAGELFF.

This clonotype was found many times. V is TRBV5-5 and J is TRBJ1-1; no clear D. Germline V CDR1 and CDR2: SGHKS, YYEKEE (reference sequence). Trimming cost V 2 bases and J 3 bases, with 11 bases left between them. The CDR3 consists of 14 residues. The CDR3 loop is CASSFQDGDTEAFF. The DNA for the CDR3 is TGTGCCAGCAGCTTCCAGGACGGGGACACTGAAGCTTTCTTT.

This clonotype has ten or more counts. The chain joins TRBV10-3 to TRBJ2-7; TRBD2 matches 7 bases. Trimming cost V 4 bases and J 5 bases; bases outside gene matches: 8. This CDR3 region has 14 residues. Germline V gene sequence: CDR1 ENHRY, CDR2 SYGVKD. The CDR3, as DNA: TGTGCCATCAGTGTGGGGAGGGCCTACAACGAGCAGTACTTC. The encoded protein is CAISVGRAYNEQYF.

This clonotype has more than one count but fewer than ten. The chain joins TRBV25-1 to TRBJ1-6, with a tentative D call TRBD1 (5 bases). The CDR3 has 18 amino acids. Germline CDR1 is MGHDK and CDR2 is SYGVNS. V dropped 3 bases and J dropped 6 bases, with 21 bases sitting between them. The CDR3 protein is CASSDPLPRDSVNSPLHF. CDR3 sequence (DNA): TGTGCCAGCAGTGATCCTCTTCCCCGGGACTCAGTTAATTCACCCCTCCACTTT.

This clonotype was detected ten times or more. V is TRBV12-2 and J is TRBJ2-7; TRBD1 is the table's D call and was not checked against the DNA. TRBV12-2 is classified as a pseudogene. The CDR3 sequence is 13 residues long. The CDR3 nucleotides read TGTGCAAGTCGCTTGGCCCCCGGCAGCGAGCAGTACTTC. Its protein product is CASRLAPGSEQYF.

The table lists this clonotype with many counts. This chain connects TRBV5-1 to TRBJ2-7; 11 bases line up with TRBD1. With V trimmed by 3 bases and J by 4 bases, 6 bases remained unmatched. Germline V gene sequence: CDR1 SGHRS, CDR2 YFSETQ. The CDR3 has 15 residues. CDR3 in DNA: TGCGCCAGCAGCTCCGGGACAGGGGGTATATACGAGCAGTACTTC. It specifies CASSSGTGGIYEQYF.

Ten or more counts support this clonotype. The CDR3 sequence is CSARGPGVDQPQHF. The CDR3 DNA follows: TGCAGTGCTAGGGGGCCCGGTGTCGATCAGCCCCAGCATTTT. V and J are TRBV20-1 and TRBJ1-5; D is possibly TRBD1 (5 bases). From germline, CDR1 is DFQATT and CDR2 SNEGSKA (reference sequence). The CDR3 spans 14 residues. Between the trimmed V and J ends, which lost 3 bases and 5 bases, there was a span of 14 bases.

Many counts were recorded for this clonotype. V gene TRBV29-1 combines with J gene TRBJ1-1, with 10 bases fitting TRBD1. This CDR3 has 12 residues. Germline-derived CDR1 and CDR2 are SQVTM and ANQGSEA. V shed 6 bases, J shed 4 bases, and the junction held 2 bases outside the gene matches. The CDR3 protein is CSVRQGATEAFF. The CDR3 nucleotides read TGCAGCGTCCGACAGGGGGCCACTGAAGCTTTCTTT.

Sample share makes this clonotype medium-sized. This sequence joins TRBV9 and TRBJ2-2; 8 positions agree with TRBD2. V dropped 0 bases and J dropped 7; count of bases not matched to a gene: 14. Looked up from germline, CDR1 is SGDLS and CDR2 is YYNGEE. This CDR3 has 18 residues. The CDR3 sequence: CASSVDFWREEGDGELFF. The CDR3 region has the DNA TGTGCCAGCAGCGTAGATTTTTGGCGGGAGGAAGGGGACGGGGAGCTGTTTTTT.

This clonotype was detected many times. The J gene is TRBJ1-1, the V gene TRBV20-1; D might be TRBD1 (5 bases). This CDR3 has 13 amino acids. Germline values: CDR1 DFQATT, CDR2 SNEGSKA (reference sequence). Trimming took off 0 bases at V and 3 bases at J, with 8 bases between the two ends. This CDR3 is CSAREGGDTEAFF. The CDR3 bases are TGCAGTGCTAGAGAAGGAGGGGACACTGAAGCTTTCTTT.

This clonotype was counted many times. The chain carries TRBV28 and TRBJ1-2, with D tentatively TRBD1 (6 bases). With 2 bases removed from V and 1 base from J, the gap between germline ends came to 17 bases. The germline CDR1 and CDR2 sequences are MDHEN and SYDVKM. This CDR3 has 17 amino acids. The CDR3 DNA reads TGTGCCAGCAGTTTAGTATCCCTCGGGACAAATAACTATGGCTACACCTTC. It yields the protein CASSLVSLGTNNYGYTF.

This clonotype was picked up many times. The CDR3 spells CSVGQRPFQNSYNEQFF. The CDR3 DNA follows: TGCAGCGTTGGCCAGCGCCCCTTCCAAAACTCCTACAATGAGCAGTTCTTC. The chain uses TRBV29-1 and TRBJ2-1, with no clear D. V lost 4 bases and J lost 0, with 19 bases in between. The CDR3 is 17 amino acids. Germline lookup yields CDR1 SQVTM and CDR2 ANQGSEA.

This clonotype was recorded at least ten times. CDR3 region: CASSVSGGWADTQYF. The CDR3 DNA sequence: TGTGCCAGCAGCGTCAGCGGGGGCTGGGCAGATACGCAGTATTTT. The chain joins TRBV9 to TRBJ2-3; 8 bases match TRBD2. The V segment lost 2 bases and the J segment 4 bases; nucleotides outside the gene matches: 6. The CDR3 sequence is 15 residues long. Germline V gives CDR1 SGDLS, CDR2 YYNGEE.

This clonotype was found many times. As DNA, the CDR3 is TGTGCCAGCAGCTTACAGGGGCACTCCTACGAGCAGTACTTC. This encodes CASSLQGHSYEQYF. This sequence joins TRBV7-9 and TRBJ2-7; D is perhaps TRBD1 (6 bases). This CDR3 is built from 14 residues. V was shortened by 2 bases and J by 0 bases, with 8 bases between the two germline ends. Per germline, CDR1 SEHNR and CDR2 FQNEAQ (reference sequence).

J is TRBJ2-7 and V is TRBV4-1, with 8 bases that match TRBD2. The germline V gene has CDR1 MGHRA and CDR2 YSYEKL. V lost 4 bases to trimming and J lost 0 bases; unmatched junction nucleotides: 8. The CDR3 is 16 amino acids. The CDR3 DNA sequence: TGCGCCAGCAGCCCATCACAGCGGGGGTCCTCCTACGAGCAGTACTTC. Its translation: CASSPSQRGSSYEQYF.

The rearrangement joins TRBV12-3 or TRBV12-4 to TRBJ2-5, with D perhaps matching TRBD1 (6 bases). This CDR3 spans 14 amino acids. V gave up 5 bases and J gave up 2 bases, with 12 bases separating them. CDR3 protein: CASSPQGTQETQYF. The CDR3 region has the DNA TGTGCCAGCAGTCCCCAGGGGACACAAGAGACCCAGTACTTC.

This clonotype was seen a handful of times. The gene calls are TRBV6-5 and TRBJ1-2; 7 nucleotides match TRBD1. The CDR3 spans 15 residues. V shed 6 bases and J 2 bases; nucleotides not matched to a gene: 9. Looked up from germline, CDR1 is MNHEY and CDR2 is SVGAGI. For the CDR3, the DNA is TGTGCCAGCAGCCGAACAGGGGAAGCCAACTATGGCTACACCTTC. Translation gives CASSRTGEANYGYTF.

This clonotype was observed many times. The chain carries TRBV7-6 and TRBJ2-7; D unresolved. The CDR3 covers 15 residues. The V end was cut by 7 bases, the J end by 0 bases, with 16 bases between. Germline CDR1 and CDR2: SGHVS and FNYEAQ. The CDR3 is CASTSGPRSSYEQYF. The DNA for the CDR3 is TGTGCCAGCACCTCAGGACCCAGGAGCTCCTACGAGCAGTACTTC.

This clonotype has at least ten counts. This chain joins TRBV5-4 and TRBJ1-2; no reliable D call. This CDR3 contains 13 residues. Germline V gene sequence: CDR1 SGHNT, CDR2 YYREEE (reference sequence). Trimming took 1 base from V and 2 from J, leaving 6 bases between them. The CDR3 is CASSLWQNYGYTF. The CDR3 nucleotides are TGTGCCAGCAGCTTGTGGCAGAACTATGGCTACACCTTC.

The sample holds many counts of this clonotype. The chain links TRBV5-6 to TRBJ1-1; D not certain. CDR1 and CDR2 from the germline V gene are SGHDT and YYEEEE. There are 15 residues in the CDR3. V was clipped by 5 bases and J by 2 bases, with 16 bases between them. CDR3 residues: CASRPGRNYNTEAFF. The DNA of the CDR3 is TGTGCCAGCAGGCCAGGACGGAATTATAACACTGAAGCTTTCTTT.

This chain joins TRBV21-1 and TRBJ2-5; the table's D gene call, TRBD2, was not cross checked with the DNA. TRBV21-1 is a listed pseudogene. The CDR3 is made up of 20 amino acids. The chain's CDR3 is CASSKDVNFNAGVIGETQYF. In nucleotides, the CDR3 is TGTGCCAGCAGCAAAGACGTAAATTTTAATGCGGGAGTGATAGGAGAGACCCAGTACTTC.

This clonotype was recorded many times. The V and J genes are TRBV11-2 and TRBJ2-7, with 9 positions matching TRBD2. Germline assignment: CDR1 SGHAT and CDR2 FQNNGV. The junction had 3 bases not matched to a gene; V was cut back by 3 bases and J by 3 bases. The CDR3 totals 14 residues. The CDR3 bases are TGTGCCAGCAGCTTTGGACTAGCGCTCTACGAGCAGTACTTC. Translation: CASSFGLALYEQYF.